This T cell receptor (beta chain) is drawn from a study of blood T cell repertoires in COVID-19. Here immunoSEQ multiplex PCR was the method, and the copy in TCRdb shows in-frame clones only, minus some. Of 230,000 or so clones listed, roughly 79% are singletons. The CDR3 length is 18 residues. V was cut by 1 base and J by 8 bases, with 26 bases left in between. The rearrangement joins TRBV23-1 to TRBJ1-1; no definite D call. TRBV23-1 is reported as an ORF; its role is uncertain. The source is an elderly woman with COVID-19, enrolled during active disease. The sequenced sample was peripheral blood. The CDR3 DNA reads as TGCGCCAGCAGTCAATTTCTCTGTAGTTCGTGGCAGGCTACCGAAGCTTTCTTT. Protein sequence: CASSQFLCSSWQATEAFF.